The T cell receptor (beta chain) under discussion was sequenced for a study of blood T cell repertoires in COVID-19. As for the study in general: The study drew acute and convalescent COVID-19 samples from the United States, Italy and Spain. T cells, B-cell-depleted T cells, or PBMCs provided the cDNA or gDNA that served as material.

As originally analysed: Scientists estimated how many nucleated cells there were by amplifying reference gene primers. Clones were sequenced by immunoSEQ multiplex PCR, and TCRdb holds only the in-frame ones, with some missing. V, J and clone size reflect that table, while D and trimming were determined from the DNA. This sample has roughly 500,000 clones; 70% to 90% occur once, and the top ten carry under 4%. This CDR3 is 17 amino acids long. Trimming took off 0 bases at V and 6 bases at J, with 19 bases between the two ends. Germline-derived CDR1 and CDR2 are SGDLS and YYNGEE. This TCR derives from a human donor in a cohort sampled during active COVID-19. The chain joins TRBV9 to TRBJ2-1, with D perhaps matching TRBD2 (6 bases). Sequencing was performed on peripheral blood. This chain's CDR3 is CASSVVTQAGSGNEQFF. For the CDR3, the DNA is TGTGCCAGCAGCGTAGTAACCCAGGCGGGATCGGGCAATGAGCAGTTCTTC. The variable domain in full, with the rest retrieved from reference TRBV9 and TRBJ2-1, is DSGVTQTPKHLITATGQRVTLRCSPRSGDLSVYWYQQSLDQGLQFLIQYYNGEERAKGNILERFSAQQFPDLHSELNLSSLELGDSALYFCASSVVTQAGSGNEQFFGPGTRLTVL.